The 4 T cell receptor beta chains in this list originate from one sample, sequenced in a study of T cells in Graves' hyperthyroidism and ophthalmopathy. TCR beta CDR3 regions were amplified from RNA transcripts. First-round RT-PCR targeting the TCR CDR3 was performed with the HTBI primer set. TCRdb itself ran the multiplex PCR reads through MiXCR, one entry per CDR3 protein. The data hold hundreds of thousands of distinct CDR3 sequences, with 46% observed a single time. Sequencing was done on a sample of peripheral blood or thyroid tissue (not recorded which). Every receptor here comes from a woman aged 18-29 years with Graves' hyperthyroidism.

The V gene is TRBV13, the J gene TRBJ1-1; D is unresolved. The germline gives CDR1 PRHDT, CDR2 FYEKMQ (reference sequence). This CDR3 has 16 amino acids. The V end was cut by 2 bases, the J end by 3 bases, with 16 bases between. The chain's CDR3 is CASSLITAPSDTEAFF. CDR3 bases: TGTGCCAGCAGCTTAATAACAGCCCCATCTGACACTGAAGCTTTCTTT.

This rearrangement joins TRBV14 to TRBJ2-7; 13 nucleotides match TRBD2. Trimming at V came to 1 base and at J to 7 bases, leaving 10 bases not matched to a gene. Germline V gives CDR1 SGHDN, CDR2 FVKESK. The CDR3 consists of 17 residues. CDR3 residues: CASSQGLAGGRQGEQYF. CDR3 DNA sequence: TGTGCCAGCAGCCAAGGACTAGCGGGAGGAAGGCAAGGAGAGCAGTACTTC.

Comment on this clonotype: A clone one base away is much larger, so this may be a read error. In DNA, the CDR3 is TGTGCCGGCAGCTTAGGCTCTGGTTCACCCCTCCACTTT. Translated: CAGSLGSGSPLHF. This rearrangement joins TRBV25-1 to TRBJ1-6; D remains ambiguous. CDR3 length: 13 amino acids. Germline V CDR1 and CDR2: MGHDK, SYGVNS.

The CDR3 nucleotides are TGTGCCAGCAACCCCGGACAGGGCAGTCAGCCCCAGCATTTT. This translates into CASNPGQGSQPQHF. The gene calls are TRBV19 and TRBJ1-5, with TRBD1 matching 8 bases. CDR3 length: 14 residues. Germline V gene sequence: CDR1 LNHDA, CDR2 SQIVND (reference sequence). The ends lost 9 bases at V and 6 bases at J; junction bases unmatched: 10.